These T cell receptor beta chains were read from a single sample in a study of OX40 agonist ivuxolimab in advanced cancers. Produced via immunoSEQ multiplex PCR; TCRdb's table is partial and in-frame only. The sample consists of about 24,000 clones, approximately 85% of them appearing once. Here the sequenced sample was CD4+ or CD8+ T cells sorted from blood, taken in a trial of the OX40 agonist ivuxolimab. The receptors were sampled from an adult with an advanced solid tumor such as melanoma, head and neck, liver or kidney cancer. CDR3s include the opening cysteine and the closing phenylalanine or tryptophan. The order of the fields is V gene, D gene, J gene, clone size, CDR3 protein, CDR3 DNA. The D gene is left open where the match is weak. Where a row states a size, it is once, few, many or the class of an expanded clone; other rows omit it.

V gene: TRBV19
D gene: NA
J gene: TRBJ1-5
clone size: NA
CDR3 protein: CASSSGIPGRNQPQHF
CDR3 DNA: TGTGCCAGTAGTTCGGGGATCCCGGGGCGCAATCAGCCCCAGCATTTT

V gene: TRBV5-1
D gene: TRBD1
J gene: TRBJ2-7
clone size: NA
CDR3 protein: CASSDPPGQGRNEQYF
CDR3 DNA: TGCGCCAGCAGCGACCCTCCGGGACAGGGAAGGAACGAGCAGTACTTC

V gene: TRBV30
D gene: TRBD1
J gene: TRBJ1-6
clone size: few
CDR3 protein: CAWGINRGTSYNSPLHF
CDR3 DNA: TGTGCCTGGGGCATCAACAGGGGGACCTCCTATAATTCACCCCTCCACTTT

V gene: TRBV7-2
D gene: NA
J gene: TRBJ1-5
clone size: NA
CDR3 protein: CASSLARGNQPQHF
CDR3 DNA: TGTGCCAGCAGCTTAGCGCGGGGCAATCAGCCCCAGCATTTT

V gene: TRBV7-2
D gene: NA
J gene: TRBJ2-3
clone size: NA
CDR3 protein: CASRPPGTDTQYF
CDR3 DNA: TGTGCCAGCAGACCTCCGGGCACAGATACGCAGTATTTT

V gene: TRBV13
D gene: TRBD2
J gene: TRBJ2-3
clone size: NA
CDR3 protein: CASSSSAGDTTDTQYF
CDR3 DNA: TGTGCCAGCAGCTCCTCAGCGGGAGACACCACAGATACGCAGTATTTT

V gene: TRBV7-7
D gene: NA
J gene: TRBJ1-1
clone size: NA
CDR3 protein: CASSSSRNTEAFF
CDR3 DNA: TGTGCTAGCAGCTCTTCAAGAAACACTGAAGCTTTCTTT

V gene: TRBV6-1
D gene: TRBD2
J gene: TRBJ2-1
clone size: NA
CDR3 protein: CASSEGLAGIYNEQFF
CDR3 DNA: TGTGCCAGCAGTGAGGGACTAGCGGGAATCTACAATGAGCAGTTCTTC

V gene: TRBV19
D gene: NA
J gene: TRBJ1-2
clone size: NA
CDR3 protein: CASSIPGKPYGYTF
CDR3 DNA: TGTGCCAGTAGTATCCCGGGGAAACCCTATGGCTACACCTTC

V gene: TRBV7-6
D gene: TRBD2
J gene: TRBJ2-1
clone size: NA
CDR3 protein: CASSLAASGSPSGKQFF
CDR3 DNA: TGTGCCAGCAGCTTAGCGGCTAGCGGGAGTCCCTCAGGGAAGCAGTTCTTC

V gene: TRBV6-1
D gene: NA
J gene: TRBJ2-2
clone size: NA
CDR3 protein: CASSMLDTGELFF
CDR3 DNA: TGTGCCAGCAGTATGCTAGACACCGGGGAGCTGTTTTTT

V gene: TRBV6-4
D gene: NA
J gene: TRBJ2-1
clone size: NA
CDR3 protein: CASSETGSSYNEQFF
CDR3 DNA: TGTGCCAGCAGTGAAACAGGATCATCCTACAATGAGCAGTTCTTC

V gene: TRBV19
D gene: NA
J gene: TRBJ1-5
clone size: NA
CDR3 protein: CASRTVGSNQPQHF
CDR3 DNA: TGTGCCAGTAGGACAGTAGGTAGCAATCAGCCCCAGCATTTT

V gene: TRBV11-3
D gene: NA
J gene: TRBJ1-5
clone size: NA
CDR3 protein: CASSLAHDQPQHF
CDR3 DNA: TGTGCCAGCAGCTTAGCTCACGATCAGCCCCAGCATTTT

V gene: TRBV5-8
D gene: NA
J gene: TRBJ1-5
clone size: once
CDR3 protein: CASSTGDGLYGQPQHF
CDR3 DNA: TGTGCCAGCAGCACCGGGGACGGTTTATACGGTCAGCCCCAGCATTTT

V gene: TRBV19
D gene: TRBD1
J gene: TRBJ1-4
clone size: NA
CDR3 protein: CASSVSGTGDEKLFF
CDR3 DNA: TGTGCCAGCAGTGTCTCCGGGACAGGGGATGAAAAACTGTTTTTT

V gene: TRBV6-1
D gene: NA
J gene: TRBJ1-2
clone size: NA
CDR3 protein: CASRAMSGYTF
CDR3 DNA: TGTGCCAGCAGGGCTATGAGTGGCTACACCTTC

V gene: TRBV6-1
D gene: NA
J gene: TRBJ2-3
clone size: NA
CDR3 protein: CASTGRGTDTQYF
CDR3 DNA: TGTGCCAGCACCGGACGGGGGACAGATACGCAGTATTTT

V gene: TRBV6-5
D gene: TRBD2
J gene: TRBJ2-1
clone size: NA
CDR3 protein: CASSLGLPYNEQFF
CDR3 DNA: TGTGCCAGCAGTCTGGGACTACCCTACAATGAGCAGTTCTTC

V gene: TRBV11-2
D gene: TRBD1
J gene: TRBJ2-7
clone size: NA
CDR3 protein: CASSGDRVSSYEQYF
CDR3 DNA: TGTGCCAGCAGCGGAGACAGGGTTTCATCCTACGAGCAGTACTTC

V gene: TRBV20-1
D gene: NA
J gene: TRBJ2-5
clone size: NA
CDR3 protein: CSAGKAQYF
CDR3 DNA: TGCAGTGCCGGGAAGGCCCAGTACTTC

V gene: TRBV9
D gene: NA
J gene: TRBJ2-2
clone size: NA
CDR3 protein: CASSVVSTNTGELFF
CDR3 DNA: TGTGCCAGCAGCGTAGTATCGACGAACACCGGGGAGCTGTTTTTT

V gene: TRBV19
D gene: NA
J gene: TRBJ2-5
clone size: NA
CDR3 protein: CASSIGLQETQYF
CDR3 DNA: TGTGCCAGTAGTATAGGGCTTCAAGAGACCCAGTACTTC

V gene: TRBV7-9
D gene: NA
J gene: TRBJ2-7
clone size: NA
CDR3 protein: CASSSATGSYEQYF
CDR3 DNA: TGTGCCAGCAGCTCTGCGACAGGCTCCTACGAGCAGTACTTC

V gene: TRBV2
D gene: NA
J gene: TRBJ2-3
clone size: few
CDR3 protein: CASSLVPDTQYF
CDR3 DNA: TGTGCCAGCAGCTTAGTCCCAGATACGCAGTATTTT

V gene: TRBV12-5
D gene: NA
J gene: TRBJ2-1
clone size: NA
CDR3 protein: CASGQGLKVAEQFF
CDR3 DNA: TGTGCTAGTGGCCAGGGCCTAAAGGTAGCTGAGCAGTTCTTC

V gene: TRBV9
D gene: NA
J gene: TRBJ1-2
clone size: few
CDR3 protein: CASSVGDGYGYTF
CDR3 DNA: TGTGCCAGCAGCGTTGGGGACGGCTATGGCTACACCTTC

V gene: TRBV5-1
D gene: NA
J gene: TRBJ1-1
clone size: once
CDR3 protein: CASSLVGMNTEAFF
CDR3 DNA: TGCGCCAGCAGCTTAGTAGGGATGAACACTGAAGCTTTCTTT

V gene: TRBV25-1
D gene: TRBD2
J gene: TRBJ2-7
clone size: NA
CDR3 protein: CASRGAGVFYEQYF
CDR3 DNA: TGTGCCAGCAGAGGAGCGGGAGTTTTCTACGAGCAGTACTTC

V gene: TRBV27
D gene: NA
J gene: TRBJ1-1
clone size: once
CDR3 protein: CASSLSTNTEAFF
CDR3 DNA: TGTGCCAGCAGTTTGTCGACGAACACTGAAGCTTTCTTT

V gene: TRBV9
D gene: TRBD2
J gene: TRBJ2-3
clone size: NA
CDR3 protein: CASSAWTPGLAGADTQYF
CDR3 DNA: TGTGCCAGCAGCGCCTGGACCCCGGGACTAGCGGGAGCAGATACGCAGTATTTT

V gene: TRBV7-9
D gene: NA
J gene: TRBJ2-3
clone size: NA
CDR3 protein: CASSLAGARTDTQYF
CDR3 DNA: TGTGCCAGCAGCTTAGCGGGAGCCCGAACAGATACGCAGTATTTT

V gene: TRBV7-6
D gene: NA
J gene: TRBJ1-5
clone size: NA
CDR3 protein: CASSRQGDQPQHF
CDR3 DNA: TGTGCCAGCAGCAGACAAGGGGATCAGCCCCAGCATTTT

V gene: TRBV4-3
D gene: TRBD2
J gene: TRBJ2-5
clone size: NA
CDR3 protein: CASSLDGGRAGETQYF
CDR3 DNA: TGCGCCAGCAGCCTTGACGGCGGGAGGGCTGGAGAGACCCAGTACTTC

V gene: TRBV19
D gene: NA
J gene: TRBJ2-1
clone size: NA
CDR3 protein: CASSIRSLYNEQFF
CDR3 DNA: TGTGCCAGTAGCATACGCTCCCTCTACAATGAGCAGTTCTTC

V gene: TRBV6-4
D gene: NA
J gene: TRBJ2-7
clone size: once
CDR3 protein: CASSDHPGEGGGNEQYF
CDR3 DNA: TGTGCCAGCAGTGACCACCCCGGGGAGGGCGGGGGCAACGAGCAGTACTTC

V gene: TRBV4-3
D gene: NA
J gene: TRBJ2-1
clone size: once
CDR3 protein: CASSQDQTGEQFF
CDR3 DNA: TGCGCCAGCAGCCAAGATCAGACGGGTGAGCAGTTCTTC

V gene: TRBV5-1
D gene: TRBD1
J gene: TRBJ1-3
clone size: NA
CDR3 protein: CASSLEGLGTVSGNTIYF
CDR3 DNA: TGCGCCAGCAGCCTAGAGGGTCTGGGGACAGTTTCTGGAAACACCATATATTTT

V gene: TRBV4-2
D gene: NA
J gene: TRBJ2-1
clone size: NA
CDR3 protein: CASKASLANEQFF
CDR3 DNA: TGTGCCAGCAAGGCTAGCTTGGCCAATGAGCAGTTCTTC

V gene: TRBV5-3
D gene: NA
J gene: TRBJ1-5
clone size: few
CDR3 protein: CARSYGSWEALNQPQHF
CDR3 DNA: TGTGCCAGAAGCTATGGGTCCTGGGAGGCCCTCAATCAGCCCCAGCATTTT

V gene: TRBV18
D gene: NA
J gene: TRBJ1-5
clone size: NA
CDR3 protein: CASSRTGDQPQHF
CDR3 DNA: TGTGCCAGCTCACGTACAGGTGATCAGCCCCAGCATTTT

V gene: TRBV11-2
D gene: NA
J gene: TRBJ1-3
clone size: NA
CDR3 protein: CASSFQGMKGNTIYF
CDR3 DNA: TGTGCCAGCAGCTTCCAGGGGATGAAGGGAAACACCATATATTTT

V gene: TRBV7-2
D gene: NA
J gene: TRBJ1-5
clone size: NA
CDR3 protein: CASSLGWAQGNQPQHF
CDR3 DNA: TGTGCCAGCAGCTTAGGATGGGCACAGGGCAATCAGCCCCAGCATTTT

V gene: TRBV2
D gene: TRBD1
J gene: TRBJ1-4
clone size: NA
CDR3 protein: CASRTGTGGSNEKLFF
CDR3 DNA: TGTGCCAGCAGGACCGGGACAGGGGGTTCTAATGAAAAACTGTTTTTT

V gene: TRBV9
D gene: NA
J gene: TRBJ2-1
clone size: NA
CDR3 protein: CASSNFGQNNEQFF
CDR3 DNA: TGTGCCAGCAGTAACTTCGGACAGAACAATGAGCAGTTCTTC

V gene: TRBV29-1
D gene: NA
J gene: TRBJ2-7
clone size: NA
CDR3 protein: CRGGPGQRYEQYF
CDR3 DNA: TGCAGGGGGGGACCCGGACAGCGGTACGAGCAGTACTTC

V gene: TRBV7-6
D gene: TRBD1
J gene: TRBJ2-2
clone size: NA
CDR3 protein: CASSLATGANTGELFF
CDR3 DNA: TGTGCCAGCAGCTTAGCGACAGGGGCGAACACCGGGGAGCTGTTTTTT

V gene: TRBV7-9
D gene: NA
J gene: TRBJ2-3
clone size: NA
CDR3 protein: CASSFETPDTQYF
CDR3 DNA: TGTGCCAGCAGCTTTGAAACCCCAGATACGCAGTATTTT

V gene: TRBV2
D gene: NA
J gene: TRBJ2-3
clone size: NA
CDR3 protein: CASKRVRTDTQYF
CDR3 DNA: TGTGCCAGCAAAAGGGTTAGGACAGATACGCAGTATTTT

V gene: TRBV23-1
D gene: TRBD1
J gene: TRBJ2-5
clone size: NA
CDR3 protein: CASSQSGKGQDYQETQYF
CDR3 DNA: TGCGCCAGCAGTCAATCAGGAAAGGGACAGGATTACCAAGAGACCCAGTACTTC

V gene: TRBV5-1
D gene: NA
J gene: TRBJ1-2
clone size: NA
CDR3 protein: CASSPLTNYGYTF
CDR3 DNA: TGCGCCAGCAGCCCCCTGACTAACTATGGCTACACCTTC

V gene: TRBV6-6
D gene: TRBD1
J gene: TRBJ1-1
clone size: NA
CDR3 protein: CAGGTGNTEAFF
CDR3 DNA: TGTGCCGGAGGGACAGGCAACACTGAAGCTTTCTTT

V gene: TRBV25-1
D gene: NA
J gene: TRBJ2-5
clone size: NA
CDR3 protein: CASSSIYETQYF
CDR3 DNA: TGTGCCAGCAGCTCAATCTACGAGACCCAGTACTTC

V gene: TRBV27
D gene: TRBD1
J gene: TRBJ1-5
clone size: few
CDR3 protein: CASRAGGQVNQPQHF
CDR3 DNA: TGTGCCAGCAGGGCGGGGGGACAGGTCAATCAGCCCCAGCATTTT

V gene: TRBV7-9
D gene: NA
J gene: TRBJ2-1
clone size: NA
CDR3 protein: CASSLELGYNEQFF
CDR3 DNA: TGTGCCAGCAGCTTAGAACTCGGGTACAATGAGCAGTTCTTC

V gene: TRBV18
D gene: TRBD2
J gene: TRBJ2-7
clone size: NA
CDR3 protein: CASSPPGGRSYEQYF
CDR3 DNA: TGTGCCAGCTCACCACCGGGCGGGAGGTCCTACGAGCAGTACTTC

V gene: TRBV4-3
D gene: TRBD2
J gene: TRBJ2-7
clone size: NA
CDR3 protein: CASSQAAGVGYEQYF
CDR3 DNA: TGCGCCAGCAGCCAAGCGGCGGGAGTTGGCTACGAGCAGTACTTC

V gene: TRBV19
D gene: NA
J gene: TRBJ1-6
clone size: NA
CDR3 protein: CASSIDSPGTDSYNSPLHF
CDR3 DNA: TGTGCCAGTAGTATAGACTCCCCAGGAACCGACTCCTATAATTCACCCCTCCACTTT

V gene: TRBV7-9
D gene: NA
J gene: TRBJ1-3
clone size: NA
CDR3 protein: CASSQAGRPGNTIYF
CDR3 DNA: TGTGCCAGCAGCCAAGCCGGGAGGCCTGGAAACACCATATATTTT